Shown below are 32 T cell receptor beta chains from a single sample sequenced in a study of beta chain features in type 1 diabetes. General study points: Significant though moderate, a shortening of TCRB CDR3s appeared in all four CD4+ subsets of Type 1 diabetes patients.

All of the isolated RNA was reverse transcribed, so expressed TCRB transcripts were sequenced. The protocol was immunoSEQ multiplex PCR, while the TCRdb copy is restricted to in-frame clones and leaves out a portion. The sample has around 250,000 clones, around 15% seen once. Their antigens remain unidentified. Sequencing was performed on naive CD4+ T cells from blood. The receptors were sampled from a man between 25 and 39 years old with type 1 diabetes.

The table lists this clone with a few counts. The chain has TRBV7-9 and TRBJ1-1, with D unclear. CDR3 length: 12 amino acids. With 3 bases removed from V and 4 bases from J, the gap between germline ends came to 6 bases. The germline V gene encodes CDR1 SEHNR and CDR2 FQNEAQ (reference sequence). The CDR3 is CASSFTSTEAFF. The DNA for the CDR3 is TGTGCCAGCAGCTTCACGAGCACTGAAGCTTTCTTT.

This clone has a handful of counts. The J gene is TRBJ2-6, the V gene TRBV6-5; D uncertain. Germline CDR1 MNHEY, CDR2 SVGAGI. V lost 4 bases and J lost 0, with 7 bases in between. The CDR3 runs to 15 residues. CDR3 DNA sequence: TGTGCCAGCAGTTCGTCGGGCTCTGGGGCCAACGTCCTGACTTTC. This gives the protein CASSSSGSGANVLTF.

This rearrangement joins TRBV5-1 to TRBJ1-2, with D perhaps TRBD1 (6 bases). The germline V gene has CDR1 SGHRS and CDR2 YFSETQ. Deletions cut 4 bases from V and 2 bases from J, with 15 bases between. The CDR3 runs to 15 residues. This CDR3 reads CASSVNRDLNYGYTF. The CDR3 bases are TGCGCCAGCAGCGTAAACAGGGATTTGAACTATGGCTACACCTTC.

This clone was seen more than once but under ten times. V usage is TRBV19 and J usage is TRBJ1-2; 7 bases align to TRBD1. The V gene's germline CDR1 is LNHDA and CDR2 SQIVND (reference sequence). After removal of 7 bases from V and 8 bases from J, the junction contained 16 bases not matched to a gene. The CDR3 is 15 amino acids. The CDR3 protein is CASTPSTGESRGYTF. CDR3 DNA: TGTGCCAGTACCCCGTCTACAGGGGAGTCCAGAGGCTACACCTTC.

This clone was counted only a few times. This CDR3 reads CASSQEAEKLFF. The CDR3 DNA reads TGTGCCAGCAGCCAAGAAGCTGAAAAACTGTTTTTT. The chain carries TRBV14 and TRBJ1-4; D unclear. The CDR3 spans 12 residues. Trimming left V 0 bases short and J 7 bases short, with 3 bases between. Germline lookup yields CDR1 SGHDN and CDR2 FVKESK.

J is TRBJ2-5 and V is TRBV2; TRBD2 matches 9 bases. Germline CDR1 SNHLY, CDR2 FYNNEI. Trimming cost V 5 bases and J 3 bases; bases outside gene matches: 1. This CDR3 comprises 13 residues. CDR3 in amino acids: CASSRLAEETQYF. In DNA form, the CDR3 reads TGTGCCAGCAGTAGACTAGCGGAAGAGACCCAGTACTTC. Looking up the rest from reference TRBV2 and TRBJ2-5 gives the full variable domain: EPEVTQTPSHQVTQMGQEVILRCVPISNHLYFYWYRQILGQKVEFLVSFYNNEISEKSEIFDDQFSVERPDGSNFTLKIRSTKLEDSAMYFCASSRLAEETQYFGPGTRLLVL.

This clone showed up just a few times. V gene TRBV18 combines with J gene TRBJ2-1; 8 nucleotides match TRBD2. V dropped 6 bases and J dropped 5; count of bases not matched to a gene: 9. Germline V CDR1 and CDR2: KGHSH, LQKENI. The CDR3 loop spans 15 amino acids. The CDR3, as DNA: TGTGCCAGCTCCCCGGGGGGGGCGCGGGACAATGAGCAGTTCTTC. Translation: CASSPGGARDNEQFF.

This clone was seen only a few times. This specimen includes other DNA sequences encoding the same CDR3. This sequence joins TRBV18 and TRBJ2-5; TRBD1 matches 7 bases. CDR3 length equals 13 residues. Trimming cost V 3 bases and J 4 bases; bases outside gene matches: 2. The V gene's germline CDR1 is KGHSH and CDR2 LQKENI. This chain's CDR3 is CASSPRQGETQYF. The CDR3 bases are TGTGCCAGCTCACCTCGACAGGGAGAGACCCAGTACTTC.

This chain links TRBV7-9 with TRBJ1-1; unclear D gene. V lost 4 bases to trimming and J lost 1 base, with 7 bases between them. This CDR3 is built from 13 residues. Germline-derived CDR1 and CDR2 are SEHNR and FQNEAQ (reference sequence). CDR3 in DNA: TGTGCCAGCAGCTCAAACACGAACACTGAAGCTTTCTTT. Protein sequence: CASSSNTNTEAFF.

V is TRBV5-1 and J is TRBJ2-2; the match to TRBD1 covers 7 bases. CDR3 length equals 16 residues. Germline trimming cut 4 bases from V and 0 bases from J; bases unmatched to any gene: 6. CDR1 and CDR2 (germline): SGHRS, YFSETQ. The CDR3 sequence: CASSPGQASNTGELFF. In nucleotides, the CDR3 is TGCGCCAGCAGCCCTGGACAGGCGTCGAACACCGGGGAGCTGTTTTTT.

The chain combines TRBV7-8 with TRBJ1-5, with TRBD1 as a possible D gene (6 bases). Trimming removed 1 base at V and 3 bases at J, with 10 bases between. Germline V gene sequence: CDR1 SGHVS, CDR2 FQNEAQ. The CDR3 covers 15 residues. This chain's CDR3 is CASSLVGQSNQPQHF. The CDR3 coding sequence is TGTGCCAGCAGCTTAGTCGGACAGTCCAATCAGCCCCAGCATTTT.

There are a few counts of this clone. This chain joins TRBV9 and TRBJ2-5; tentatively, D is TRBD2 (6 bases). CDR1 is SGDLS, CDR2 YYNGEE, per germline. The CDR3 covers 12 residues. Trimming cost V 3 bases and J 5 bases, with 8 bases left between them. CDR3 DNA: TGTGCCAGCAGCGGCCGGGGGGAGACCCAGTACTTC. It specifies CASSGRGETQYF.

The chain recombines TRBV28 with TRBJ1-4; no definite D call. The CDR3 runs 13 residues. CDR1 MDHEN and CDR2 SYDVKM come from the germline V gene. The V gene lost 6 bases and the J gene lost 5 bases, with 10 bases spanning the gap. Here the CDR3 reads CASRAGLNEKLFF. The CDR3 region has the DNA TGTGCCAGCAGGGCAGGCTTAAATGAAAAACTGTTTTTT.

The chain recombines TRBV28 with TRBJ2-1; possibly TRBD2 for D (6 bases). The CDR3 extends over 16 amino acids. V shed 8 bases and J shed 4 bases, with 21 bases lying between them. Germline CDR1 and CDR2: MDHEN and SYDVKM. This chain's CDR3 is CASQTQSVGRYNEQFF. Written as DNA, the CDR3 is TGTGCCAGCCAGACCCAGTCGGTTGGGAGGTACAATGAGCAGTTCTTC.

The chain joins TRBV25-1 to TRBJ2-7; 8 positions match TRBD1. J gave up 3 bases and V 1 base, and 5 bases lay outside the gene matches. The CDR3 sequence is 15 residues long. Germline V gives CDR1 MGHDK, CDR2 SYGVNS. CDR3 sequence reads: CASSELGTGDYEQYF. In DNA, the CDR3 is TGTGCCAGCAGTGAATTGGGGACAGGCGACTACGAGCAGTACTTC.

The chain recombines TRBV7-6 with TRBJ1-4; D perhaps matches TRBD1 (6 bases). Trimming cost V 5 bases and J 3 bases, with 16 bases left between them. Germline V CDR1 and CDR2: SGHVS, FNYEAQ. CDR3 length: 16 amino acids. Here the CDR3 DNA reads TGTGCCAGCAGCCTTGGGGGGGGCGAGGCTAATGAAAAACTGTTTTTT. Amino acid sequence: CASSLGGGEANEKLFF.

V usage is TRBV28 and J usage is TRBJ1-4; 10 bases agree with TRBD1. Trimming cost V 3 bases and J 7 bases; bases outside gene matches: 5. Germline V gene lookup returns CDR1 MDHEN and CDR2 SYDVKM. The CDR3 runs 15 residues. Written as DNA, the CDR3 is TGTGCCAGCAGTTTCTTAGGACAGGGGGTTGAAAAACTGTTTTTT. Translation gives CASSFLGQGVEKLFF.

This clone was observed a few times. The V and J genes are TRBV14 and TRBJ2-3, with D tentatively TRBD2 (6 bases). The V and J ends lost 2 bases and 0 bases respectively, with 12 bases between them. The CDR3 is 16 amino acids. Germline V gene data show CDR1 as SGHDN and CDR2 as FVKESK. CDR3 nucleotides: TGTGCCAGCAGCCAATACACTAGCAGAAGCACAGATACGCAGTATTTT. Translating it yields CASSQYTSRSTDTQYF. The whole variable domain, remainder taken from reference TRBV14 and TRBJ2-3, is EAGVTQFPSHSVIEKGQTVTLRCDPISGHDNLYWYRRVMGKEIKFLLHFVKESKQDESGMPNNRFLAERTGGTYSTLKVQPAELEDSGVYFCASSQYTSRSTDTQYFGPGTRLTVL.

This chain uses TRBV30 with TRBJ1-1; 8 bases align to TRBD1. V shed 0 bases, J shed 6 bases, and the junction held 9 bases outside the gene matches. The CDR3 covers 15 residues. Germline V lookup: CDR1 GTSNPN, CDR2 SVGIG (reference sequence). This CDR3 reads CAWSVPAGGGAEAFF. The CDR3 coding sequence is TGTGCCTGGAGTGTACCGGCAGGGGGCGGGGCTGAAGCTTTCTTT. Based on the CDR3 plus reference TRBV30 and TRBJ1-1, the full variable domain is SQTIHQWPATLVQPVGSPLSLECTVEGTSNPNLYWYRQAAGRGLQLLFYSVGIGQISSEVPQNLSASRPQDRQFILSSKKLLLSDSGFYLCAWSVPAGGGAEAFFGQGTRLTVV.

V is TRBV6-5 and J is TRBJ2-7; 9 bases line up with TRBD2. V shed 0 bases and J 3 bases; nucleotides not matched to a gene: 6. In germline, CDR1 is MNHEY, CDR2 SVGAGI. CDR3 length: 16 residues. The CDR3 region is CASSYSKLAGYYEQYF. The CDR3 DNA is TGTGCCAGCAGTTACTCGAAGCTAGCGGGATACTACGAGCAGTACTTC.

This sequence joins TRBV19 and TRBJ2-7; D remains unclear. V was trimmed by 6 bases and J by 0 bases, leaving 15 bases between them. There are 15 residues in the CDR3. CDR1 is LNHDA, CDR2 SQIVND, per germline (reference sequence). The CDR3: CASSMTLPGSYEQYF. CDR3 sequence (DNA): TGTGCCAGTAGCATGACCCTACCGGGCTCCTACGAGCAGTACTTC.

The V gene is TRBV7-9, the J gene TRBJ2-3; 9 positions match TRBD2. The CDR3 is 16 residues long. Losses at the gene ends were 5 bases for V and 2 bases for J; bases not matched to a gene: 8. Per germline, CDR1 SEHNR and CDR2 FQNEAQ (reference sequence). The CDR3 region is CASSQPAGGITDTQYF. The CDR3 bases are TGTGCCAGCAGCCAACCAGCGGGAGGAATCACAGATACGCAGTATTTT.

This clone was observed a handful of times. The chain recombines TRBV7-9 with TRBJ2-4, with D unresolved. This CDR3 is 14 amino acids long. The V end lost 1 base, the J end lost 9 bases, and 13 bases lay between the germline ends. The germline gives CDR1 SEHNR, CDR2 FQNEAQ (reference sequence). CDR3 bases: TGTGCCAGCAGCTTAGTTGGTCAGGAAAGCATTCAGTACTTC. As protein: CASSLVGQESIQYF. Filled out from reference TRBV7-9 and TRBJ2-4, the complete variable domain reads DTGVSQNPRHKITKRGQNVTFRCDPISEHNRLYWYRQTLGQGPEFLTYFQNEAQLEKSRLLSDRFSAERPKGSFSTLEIQRTEQGDSAMYLCASSLVGQESIQYFGAGTRLSVL.

The chain uses TRBV9 and TRBJ1-1, with D unresolved. Trimming stripped 0 bases from V and 11 bases from J, with 14 bases between. The CDR3 runs to 13 residues. In germline, CDR1 is SGDLS, CDR2 YYNGEE. CDR3 in amino acids: CASSVEGSGKAFF. CDR3 DNA: TGTGCCAGCAGCGTAGAGGGCAGCGGGAAGGCTTTCTTT.

This clone has more than one count but fewer than ten. The rearrangement uses TRBV7-2 and TRBJ1-1, with 10 nucleotides matching TRBD1. Germline lookup yields CDR1 SGHTA and CDR2 FQGNSA. The CDR3 totals 15 residues. Trimming cost V 5 bases and J 3 bases; bases outside gene matches: 6. CDR3 sequence (DNA): TGTGCCAGCAGCCCCCGGACAGGGGGTTACACTGAAGCTTTCTTT. Amino acid sequence: CASSPRTGGYTEAFF.

This clone was detected only a few times. The chain links TRBV7-2 to TRBJ2-7, with 8 bases lining up with TRBD2. The CDR3 is 14 amino acids. CDR1 is SGHTA and CDR2 is FQGNSA in the germline V gene. Trimming took 3 bases from V and 0 from J; bases not matched to a gene: 1. CDR3 loop: CASSFAGGSYEQYF. The CDR3 nucleotides are TGTGCCAGCAGCTTTGCGGGAGGCTCCTACGAGCAGTACTTC.

Details on this clone: Other DNA sequences in the same sample also yield this CDR3. This chain uses TRBV5-1 with TRBJ2-7, with D maybe TRBD1 (6 bases). Per germline, CDR1 SGHRS and CDR2 YFSETQ. CDR3 length: 15 amino acids. V was shortened by 0 bases and J by 0 bases, with 10 bases between the two germline ends. The CDR3 loop reads CASSLGTASSYEQYF. The CDR3 region has the DNA TGCGCCAGCAGCTTGGGGACAGCCAGCTCCTACGAGCAGTACTTC.

This clone was seen a few times. The rearrangement uses TRBV9 and TRBJ2-5, with 7 bases that match TRBD1. Germline CDR1 is SGDLS and CDR2 is YYNGEE. V lost 4 bases, J lost 2 bases, and 11 bases stayed unmatched. CDR3 length: 16 amino acids. The CDR3 spells CASSPEGAYRQETQYF. DNA for the CDR3: TGTGCCAGCAGCCCAGAGGGGGCCTATAGACAAGAGACCCAGTACTTC.

The genes are TRBV2 and TRBJ2-7; 9 nucleotides agree with TRBD1. With 3 bases clipped from V and 5 bases from J, the junction kept 8 bases outside the gene matches. This CDR3 has 15 amino acids. The germline CDR1 and CDR2 sequences are SNHLY and FYNNEI. The DNA of the CDR3 is TGTGCCAGCAGTGATACGGGACAGGGCACCCACGAGCAGTACTTC. Amino acid sequence: CASSDTGQGTHEQYF. Filled out from reference TRBV2 and TRBJ2-7, the complete variable domain reads EPEVTQTPSHQVTQMGQEVILRCVPISNHLYFYWYRQILGQKVEFLVSFYNNEISEKSEIFDDQFSVERPDGSNFTLKIRSTKLEDSAMYFCASSDTGQGTHEQYFGPGTRLTVT.

This clone turned up a few times. This chain links TRBV5-6 with TRBJ2-7; no firm D call. Germline V gene data show CDR1 as SGHDT and CDR2 as YYEEEE. The CDR3 loop spans 12 amino acids. Trimming shortened V by 2 bases and J by 2 bases, and 5 bases separated the two germline ends. CDR3 in amino acids: CASSFTTYEQYF. The CDR3 nucleotides read TGTGCCAGCAGCTTCACAACCTACGAGCAGTACTTC.

The chain is built from TRBV6-5 and TRBJ1-2; unclear D gene. This CDR3 has 15 residues. V lost 2 bases and J 4 bases, leaving 14 bases between the germline ends. Germline CDR1 reads MNHEY; CDR2 reads SVGAGI. The CDR3 region is CASSYTIGSGYGYTF. Written as DNA, the CDR3 is TGTGCCAGCAGTTACACTATTGGAAGTGGCTATGGCTACACCTTC.

The genes are TRBV25-1 and TRBJ1-2; D remains unclear. Trimming removed 4 bases from V and 10 bases from J, with 10 bases in between. There are 11 residues in the CDR3. Germline lookup yields CDR1 MGHDK and CDR2 SYGVNS. The CDR3 loop reads CASSGRALYTF. The CDR3 region has the DNA TGTGCCAGCAGTGGGAGAGCCCTCTACACCTTC.